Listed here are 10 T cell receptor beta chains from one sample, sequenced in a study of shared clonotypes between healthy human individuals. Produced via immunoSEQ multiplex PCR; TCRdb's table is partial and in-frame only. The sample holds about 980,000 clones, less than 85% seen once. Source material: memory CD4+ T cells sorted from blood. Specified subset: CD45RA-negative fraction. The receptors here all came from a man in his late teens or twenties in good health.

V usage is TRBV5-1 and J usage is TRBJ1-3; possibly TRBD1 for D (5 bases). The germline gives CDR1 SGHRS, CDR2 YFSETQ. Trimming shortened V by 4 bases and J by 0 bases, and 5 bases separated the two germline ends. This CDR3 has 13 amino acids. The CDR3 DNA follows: TGCGCCAGCAGCGGGACCTCTGGAAACACCATATATTTT. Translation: CASSGTSGNTIYF. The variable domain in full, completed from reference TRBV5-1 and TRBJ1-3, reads KAGVTQTPRYLIKTRGQQVTLSCSPISGHRSVSWYQQTPGQGLQFLFEYFSETQRNKGNFPGRFSGRQFSNSRSEMNVSTLELGDSALYLCASSGTSGNTIYFGEGSWLTVV.

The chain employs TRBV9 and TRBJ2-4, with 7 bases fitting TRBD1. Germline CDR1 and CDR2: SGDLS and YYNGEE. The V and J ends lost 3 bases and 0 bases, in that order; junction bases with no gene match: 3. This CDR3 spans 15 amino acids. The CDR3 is CASSGDSVAKNIQYF. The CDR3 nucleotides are TGTGCCAGCAGCGGGGACAGTGTAGCCAAAAACATTCAGTACTTC.

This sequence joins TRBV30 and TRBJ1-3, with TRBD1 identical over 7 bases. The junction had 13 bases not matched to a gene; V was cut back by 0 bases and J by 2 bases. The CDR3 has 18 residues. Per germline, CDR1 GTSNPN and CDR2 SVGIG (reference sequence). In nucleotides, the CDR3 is TGTGCCTGGAGTGTATACCCCCTCCCGGGGACAGCTGGAAACACCATATATTTT. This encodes CAWSVYPLPGTAGNTIYF.

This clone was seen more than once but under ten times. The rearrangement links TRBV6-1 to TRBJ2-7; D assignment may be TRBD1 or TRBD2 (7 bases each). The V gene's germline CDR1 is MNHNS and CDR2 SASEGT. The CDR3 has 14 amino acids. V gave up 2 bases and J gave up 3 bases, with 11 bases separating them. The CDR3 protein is CASSEQGGNYEQYF. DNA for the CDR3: TGTGCCAGCAGTGAACAGGGGGGGAACTACGAGCAGTACTTC.

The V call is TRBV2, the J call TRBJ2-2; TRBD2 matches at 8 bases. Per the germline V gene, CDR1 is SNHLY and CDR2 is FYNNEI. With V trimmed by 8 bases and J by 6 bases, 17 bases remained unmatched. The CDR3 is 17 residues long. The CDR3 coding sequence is TGTGCCAGCGCAAGAGCCCAACTAGCGGTTGGGGCCGGGGAGCTGTTTTTT. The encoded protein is CASARAQLAVGAGELFF. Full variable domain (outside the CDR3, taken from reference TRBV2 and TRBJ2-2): EPEVTQTPSHQVTQMGQEVILRCVPISNHLYFYWYRQILGQKVEFLVSFYNNEISEKSEIFDDQFSVERPDGSNFTLKIRSTKLEDSAMYFCASARAQLAVGAGELFFGEGSRLTVL.

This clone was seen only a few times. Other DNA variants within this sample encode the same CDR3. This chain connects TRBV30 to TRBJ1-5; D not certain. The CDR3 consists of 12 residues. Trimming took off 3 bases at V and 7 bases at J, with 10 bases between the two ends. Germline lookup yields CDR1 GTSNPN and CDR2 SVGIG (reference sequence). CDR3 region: CAWSRGNQPQHF. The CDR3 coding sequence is TGTGCCTGGAGCAGAGGGAACCAGCCCCAGCATTTT.

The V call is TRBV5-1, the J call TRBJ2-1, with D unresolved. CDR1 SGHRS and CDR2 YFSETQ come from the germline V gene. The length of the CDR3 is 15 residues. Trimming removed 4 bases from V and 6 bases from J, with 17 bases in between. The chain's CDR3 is CASSRSGTVPNEQFF. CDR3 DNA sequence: TGCGCCAGCAGCCGTTCCGGAACTGTACCCAATGAGCAGTTCTTC.

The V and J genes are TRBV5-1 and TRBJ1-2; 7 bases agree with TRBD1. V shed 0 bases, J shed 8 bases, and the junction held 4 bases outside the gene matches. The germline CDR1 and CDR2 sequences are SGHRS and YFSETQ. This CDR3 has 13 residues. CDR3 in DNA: TGCGCCAGCAGCTTGGGACAGGGTGAAGGCTACACCTTC. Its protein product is CASSLGQGEGYTF.

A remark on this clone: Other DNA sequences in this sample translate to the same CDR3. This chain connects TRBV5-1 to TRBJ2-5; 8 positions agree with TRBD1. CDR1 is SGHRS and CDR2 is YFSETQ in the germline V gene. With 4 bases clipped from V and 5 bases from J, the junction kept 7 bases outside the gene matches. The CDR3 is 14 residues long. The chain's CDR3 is CASSLGQGLETQYF. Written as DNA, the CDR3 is TGCGCCAGCAGCCTTGGACAGGGCCTGGAGACCCAGTACTTC. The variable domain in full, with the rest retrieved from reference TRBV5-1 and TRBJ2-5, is KAGVTQTPRYLIKTRGQQVTLSCSPISGHRSVSWYQQTPGQGLQFLFEYFSETQRNKGNFPGRFSGRQFSNSRSEMNVSTLELGDSALYLCASSLGQGLETQYFGPGTRLLVL.

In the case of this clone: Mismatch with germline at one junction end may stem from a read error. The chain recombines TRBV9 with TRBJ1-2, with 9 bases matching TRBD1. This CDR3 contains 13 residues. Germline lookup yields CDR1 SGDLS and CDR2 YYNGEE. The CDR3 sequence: CASSVTDRGTVWF. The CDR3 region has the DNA TGTGCCAGCAGCGTTACTGACAGGGGGACCGTGTGGTTC.